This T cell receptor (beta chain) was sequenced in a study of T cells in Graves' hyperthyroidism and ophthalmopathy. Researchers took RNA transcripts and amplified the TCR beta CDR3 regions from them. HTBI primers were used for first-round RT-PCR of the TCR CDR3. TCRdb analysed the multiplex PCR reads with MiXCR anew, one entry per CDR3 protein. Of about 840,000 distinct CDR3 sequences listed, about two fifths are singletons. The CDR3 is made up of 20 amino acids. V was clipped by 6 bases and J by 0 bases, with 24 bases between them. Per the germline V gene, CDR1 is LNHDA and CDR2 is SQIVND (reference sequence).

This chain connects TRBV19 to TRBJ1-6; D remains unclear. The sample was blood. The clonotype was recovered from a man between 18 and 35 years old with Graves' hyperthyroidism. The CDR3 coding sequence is TGTGCCAGTAGCCGGGAACGGACCGCCGATCTTTCCTCCTATAATTCACCCCTCCACTTT. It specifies CASSRERTADLSSYNSPLHF. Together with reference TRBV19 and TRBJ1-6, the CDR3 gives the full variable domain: DGGITQSPKYLFRKEGQNVTLSCEQNLNHDAMYWYRQDPGQGLRLIYYSQIVNDFQKGDIAEGYSVSREKKESFPLTVTSAQKNPTAFYLCASSRERTADLSSYNSPLHFGNGTRLTVT.